The T cell receptor beta chain under discussion was sequenced for a study of blood T cell repertoires in COVID-19. Study at large: Sites across the United States, Italy and Spain contributed samples from acute and convalescent COVID-19. The cDNA or gDNA used as material had been derived from T cells, B-cell-depleted T cells, or PBMCs.

This CDR3 is built from 15 residues. Trimming removed 7 bases from V and 7 bases from J; junction bases left unmatched: 13. Germline V gene sequence: CDR1 SNHLY, CDR2 FYNNEI. Per the original data handling: By means of reference gene primer amplification, nucleated cell counts were estimated. Produced via immunoSEQ multiplex PCR; TCRdb's table is partial and in-frame only. V and J calls plus clone size are reproduced from that table; the DNA served to infer D and trimming. Of about 160,000 clones in the sample, 80% to 85% were seen once. Input material: peripheral blood. The V gene is TRBV2, the J gene TRBJ1-5, with 7 bases fitting TRBD1. This TCR came from a woman older than 75 with active or convalescent COVID-19. Written as DNA, the CDR3 is TGTGCCAGCAAGGCCCGACAGGGAGACCGCCAGCCCCAGCATTTT. Residues: CASKARQGDRQPQHF.